This T cell receptor (beta chain) was found in a study of blood T cell repertoires in COVID-19. The V end was cut by 6 bases, the J end by 5 bases, with 7 bases between. This CDR3 comprises 11 residues. Germline CDR1 is MNHEY and CDR2 is SVGAGI. This table comes from immunoSEQ multiplex PCR, and its TCRdb copy is limited to in-frame clones, with some not included. The sample carries about 280,000 clones, roughly 90% recorded once. The chain recombines TRBV6-5 with TRBJ1-1; D unresolved. The sequenced sample consisted of PBMCs or T cells enriched from blood (not recorded which). The receptor was isolated from a man aged 35 to 55 who had been exposed to COVID-19. CDR3 sequence (DNA): TGTGCCAGCAGCCAACAAACTGAAGCTTTCTTT. Its protein is CASSQQTEAFF.